Here is one TCR beta chain with its context. Its specificity is not known. The entry originates in a study of CD8+ T cells in alopecia areata. Whole-study findings and limits: Although TCR sharing was seen in mice, sharing across patients was less clear, possibly for HLA-related reasons. In scalp samples, resident alphabeta T cells of normal skin are also sequenced.

TCR sequencing used cDNA made by reverse transcription of extracted RNA. The table came from immunoSEQ multiplex PCR; TCRdb's copy has only in-frame clones and leaves some out. The top ten hold approximately 4.9% of the sample, which has around 190,000 clones, approximately 53% seen once. The CDR3 covers 16 residues. In germline, CDR1 is SGHNT, CDR2 YYREEE (reference sequence). Trimming cost V 0 bases and J 1 base, with 10 bases left between them. CD4+ and CD8+ T cells were sorted from PBMCs. This TCR derives from a human donor in good health. This chain joins TRBV5-4 and TRBJ2-2; tentatively, D is TRBD1 or TRBD2 (6 bases each). The sequencing input was CD8+ T cells sorted from blood. The CDR3 sequence: CASSLDRGRNTGELFF. CDR3 coding DNA: TGTGCCAGCAGCTTGGATCGGGGGCGGAACACCGGGGAGCTGTTTTTT. Using reference TRBV5-4 and TRBJ2-2 for the parts outside the CDR3, the full variable domain is ETGVTQSPTHLIKTRGQQVTLRCSSQSGHNTVSWYQQALGQGPQFIFQYYREEENGRGNFPPRFSGLQFPNYSSELNVNALELDDSALYLCASSLDRGRNTGELFFGEGSRLTVL.